These T cell receptor beta chains were read from a single sample in a study of cytomegalovirus exposure and HLA in healthy donors. TCRdb's copy holds only in-frame clones and misses some; the assay was immunoSEQ multiplex PCR. Of 180,000 or so clones in the sample, approximately 78% were seen once. The material sequenced was PBMCs. Every receptor here comes from a woman aged 18-29 years in good health and CMV-seronegative. Both conserved end residues are part of each CDR3. A D gene is named only where the DNA matches it firmly. The size field is filled for only some rows; it gives once, few, many or a size class.

>.|.|TRBV5-1|TRBJ2-2
TGCGCCAGCAGCTCCCAGGGAACGACCGGGGAGCTGTTTTTT
CASSSQGTTGELFF
>.|.|TRBV7-9|TRBJ1-1
TGTTCCAGCAGCTTTTCGATTACAGGTGCTTTCTTT
CSSSFSITGAFF
>.|.|TRBV7-2|TRBJ1-1
TGTGCCAGCAGCTTATGGGGGGGAGGGGGAGCTCGCACTGAAGCTTTCTTT
CASSLWGGGGARTEAFF
>TRBD2|.|TRBV7-2|TRBJ2-7
TGTGCCAGCAGCTCCTGGACTAGCGGGAGAGCCTCCTACGAGCAGTACTTC
CASSSWTSGRASYEQYF
>TRBD1|.|TRBV5-5|TRBJ2-7
TGTGCCAGCAGCAGAGCGGGACAGGGGGCCTACGAGCAGTACTTC
CASSRAGQGAYEQYF
>.|.|TRBV21-1|TRBJ2-7
TGTGCCAGCAGCATCGGGACAAGAGGCTACGAGCAGTACTTC
CASSIGTRGYEQYF
>TRBD1|.|TRBV15|TRBJ1-4
TGTGCCACCAGCTCCCGACAGGGGGCAACTAATGAAAAACTGTTTTTT
CATSSRQGATNEKLFF
>TRBD1|.|TRBV6-6|TRBJ2-7
TGTGCCAGCAGTCGGACAGGGATGGTACGAGGGGGCGAGCAGTACTTC
CASSRTGMVRGGEQYF
>TRBD1|.|TRBV28|TRBJ2-7
TGTGCCAGCAGTTCAGGGACAGGGGCCTACGAGCAGTACTTC
CASSSGTGAYEQYF
>.|.|TRBV4-1|TRBJ2-1
TGCGCCAGCAGCCAAGATCGGGTGAGGAGTTACAATGAGCAGTTCTTC
CASSQDRVRSYNEQFF
>TRBD2|.|TRBV18|TRBJ2-5
TGTGCCAGCTCACCACTAGCGGGGTTAGAGACCCAGTACTTC
CASSPLAGLETQYF
>.|.|TRBV11-3|TRBJ2-7
TGTGCCAGCAGCTTAGGGTCGGAGGGCCGAACCTACGAGCAGTACTTC
CASSLGSEGRTYEQYF
>.|.|TRBV7-2|TRBJ2-1
TGTGCCAGCAGCCCTGACAGCTTTGCCTACAATGAGCAGTTCTTC
CASSPDSFAYNEQFF
>TRBD1|.|TRBV6-5|TRBJ2-1
TGTGCCAGCAGTTATGCGACAGGGAATGAGCAGTTCTTC
CASSYATGNEQFF
>.|.|TRBV28|TRBJ2-1
TGTGCCAGCAGCCCCAGCCAGGTAGGCAATGAGCAGTTCTTC
CASSPSQVGNEQFF
>.|.|TRBV21-1|TRBJ1-1
TGTGCCAGCAGCAAACGGACAGGGAACACTGAAGCTTTCTTT
CASSKRTGNTEAFF
>.|.|TRBV5-4|TRBJ2-7
TGTGCCAGCAGCTTATTGGGAGGATCTGGGCAGTACTTC
CASSLLGGSGQYF
>.|.|TRBV28|TRBJ1-2
TGTGCCAGCGGTCACCGACTTCGTTGGCGGCTCTATGGCTACACCTTC
CASGHRLRWRLYGYTF
>TRBD1|.|TRBV4-1|TRBJ2-7
TGCGCCAGCAGCCTACCGACAGGGGGTATCTACGAGCAGTACTTC
CASSLPTGGIYEQYF
>TRBD1|.|TRBV25-1|TRBJ2-5
TGTGCCAGCAGTGAATATAGAGGGACAGGGACCCAAGAGACCCAGTACTTC
CASSEYRGTGTQETQYF
>.|.|TRBV10-2|TRBJ2-3
TGCGCCAGCAGTGAGCGGGAGACAGATACGCAGTATTTT
CASSERETDTQYF
>TRBD1|.|TRBV2|TRBJ1-2
TGTGCCAGCAGAGAGGACAGGGTTAACTATGGCTACACCTTC
CASREDRVNYGYTF
>.|once|TRBV19|TRBJ2-7
TGTGCCAGTAGTGGATTACAGAGCTACGAGCAGTACTTC
CASSGLQSYEQYF
>TRBD2|few|TRBV5-1|TRBJ2-1
TGCGCCAGCAGTTTAGCGGGAGGAGCCTACAATGAGCAGTTCTTC
CASSLAGGAYNEQFF
>TRBD2|few|TRBV28|TRBJ2-7
TGTGCCAGCAGTAGGACTAGCGGGAGCTCCTACGAGCAGTACTTC
CASSRTSGSSYEQYF
>.|.|TRBV5-1|TRBJ1-2
TGCGCCAGCAGCTTGGGTTTGTCGGGACAATGGGGCTACACCTTC
CASSLGLSGQWGYTF
>.|.|TRBV4-2|TRBJ1-1
TGTGCCAGCAGCCCCCGGGATCAGAACACTGAAGCTTTCTTT
CASSPRDQNTEAFF
>TRBD2|.|TRBV4-1|TRBJ2-3
TGCGCCAGCAGCCAAGACTGGGCTAGCGGGAGGGGTAGGGATACGCAGTATTTT
CASSQDWASGRGRDTQYF
>.|.|TRBV6-5|TRBJ1-6
TGTGCCAGCACTAGGGGGAGGGGTTCACCCCTCCACTTT
CASTRGRGSPLHF
>TRBD1|.|TRBV9|TRBJ2-7
TGTGCCAGCAGCGAGGCCCACGGGACAGTCTACGAGCAGTACTTC
CASSEAHGTVYEQYF
>.|once|TRBV18|TRBJ2-7
TGTGCCAGCTCACCACCCAACTCCTACGAGCAGTACTTC
CASSPPNSYEQYF
>.|.|TRBV28|TRBJ2-7
TGTGCCAGCAATCGGCGGGACTACGAGCAGTACTTC
CASNRRDYEQYF
>.|.|TRBV5-1|TRBJ2-7
TGCGCCAGCAGCTTGGCCGGCGGCCCACAACTCGGGCAGTACTTC
CASSLAGGPQLGQYF
>TRBD2|.|TRBV11-2|TRBJ2-1
TGTGCCAGCAGCTTATGGAGCGGGGGCTCCTACAATGAGCAGTTCTTC
CASSLWSGGSYNEQFF
>.|.|TRBV15|TRBJ2-5
TGTGCCACCAGCCATAACAGAATTGGAGAGACCCAGTACTTC
CATSHNRIGETQYF
>.|.|TRBV11-3|TRBJ2-1
TGTGCCAGCAGCAAGGAGGGAACGGGCGATGAGCAGTTCTTC
CASSKEGTGDEQFF
>TRBD1|few|TRBV19|TRBJ2-7
TGTGCCAGTAAAAAAGGGGGCGCCTACGAGCAGTACTTC
CASKKGGAYEQYF
>TRBD1|.|TRBV18|TRBJ1-1
TGTGCCAGCTCACCACCTTCAGGGGGAAACACTGAAGCTTTCTTT
CASSPPSGGNTEAFF
>.|.|TRBV6-5|TRBJ2-7
TGTGCCACACGGGGGGAAGGCAGGGGTCCCTACGAGCAGTACTTC
CATRGEGRGPYEQYF
>.|.|TRBV4-1|TRBJ2-3
TGCGCCAGCAGCCGCTCGACGGTAGCGGGCACAGATACGCAGTATTTT
CASSRSTVAGTDTQYF
>.|.|TRBV7-9|TRBJ2-1
TGTGCCAGCAGCTTAACGGTCGGGGAACTCAATGAGCAGTTCTTC
CASSLTVGELNEQFF
>.|.|TRBV9|TRBJ2-1
TGTGCCAGCAGCGTCCAGTCCGGGACTGGATCTTATGAGCAGTTCTTC
CASSVQSGTGSYEQFF
>TRBD2|.|TRBV5-1|TRBJ2-7
TGCGCCAGCAGCTTGGCGGGGACTAGCGAAGCGGAGCAGTACTTC
CASSLAGTSEAEQYF
>.|.|TRBV7-8|TRBJ2-7
TGTGCCAGCAGCTTAGTCCCTAGTAACGAGCAGTACTTC
CASSLVPSNEQYF
>TRBD1|.|TRBV7-3|TRBJ2-1
TGTGCCAGCAGCTTAGGACAGGGGAGGGGGGGTGAGCAGTTCTTC
CASSLGQGRGGEQFF
>TRBD2|.|TRBV6-5|TRBJ2-7
TGTGCCAGCAGTGAGCGGGATGGGTACGAGCAGTACTTC
CASSERDGYEQYF
>TRBD2|.|TRBV7-2|TRBJ2-7
TGTGCCAGCAGCTCCGTAGGACTAGGCTACGAGCAGTACTTC
CASSSVGLGYEQYF
>TRBD2|.|TRBV11-3|TRBJ2-1
TGTGCCAGCAGTTCTACTAGCGGCACCTACAATGAGCAGTTCTTC
CASSSTSGTYNEQFF
>.|.|TRBV14|TRBJ1-1
TGTGCCAGCAGCCAAGATTTCCAAAGGCAGGGCGGGAGGGGGGCTTTCTTT
CASSQDFQRQGGRGAFF
>.|.|TRBV28|TRBJ2-7
TGTGCCAGCAGTTCCTCAGGGATCCTGCAGTACTTC
CASSSSGILQYF
>.|.|TRBV9|TRBJ2-6
TGTGCCAGCAGCGCGGCGGGGGCCGACAGCCGCTCTGGGGCCAACGTCCTGACTTTC
CASSAAGADSRSGANVLTF
>TRBD1|.|TRBV2|TRBJ2-5
TGTGCCAGCAGCCGTGGGACAGAACAAACCCAAGAGACCCAGTACTTC
CASSRGTEQTQETQYF
>.|.|TRBV19|TRBJ1-5
TGTGCCAGTAGTCCCGAGGAGCAGGGTGTTTTAGGTCAGCCCCAGCATTTT
CASSPEEQGVLGQPQHF
>TRBD2|once|TRBV6-5|TRBJ2-3
TGTGCCAGCAGCCGTATGGCGGGGGGCACAGATACGCAGTATTTT
CASSRMAGGTDTQYF
>TRBD1|.|TRBV2|TRBJ2-5
TGTGCCAGCAGTGCTCGGGACAGGGTCTCAATGACCCAGTACTTC
CASSARDRVSMTQYF